Detailed here is one T cell receptor beta chain. A library made for alpha chains picked up this beta chain off target, so its size means little. This record belongs to a study of spatial heterogeneity in lung cancer. Background on the study: Across the raw uncorrected reads, a unique TCR and UMI combination was observed, on average, more than ten times.

TCRdb processed the 5' RACE reads anew with MiXCR; each CDR3 protein has one entry. In the table there are more than 6,500 distinct CDR3 sequences, 3.9% of which are singletons. This CDR3 region has 13 residues. The germline V and J ends were trimmed by 5 bases and 4 bases, with 12 bases remaining between them. The germline V gene has CDR1 LGHDT and CDR2 YNNKEL (reference sequence). Time point given: sample taken at primary tumor resection. Tumor, nontumor lung or frozen PBMC supplied whole RNA that was sequenced unsorted. The donors, 70 to 80 patients with untreated early-stage non-small cell lung cancer, provided the samples.

This chain links TRBV3-1 with TRBJ2-7; D is undetermined. The sequence derives from a female donor with early-stage non-small cell lung cancer. Sequenced material: normal lung tissue next to the tumor, taken at surgery. DNA for the CDR3: TGTGCCAGCAGCTCGGGTTCTTCGTACGAGCAGTACTTC. Translated: CASSSGSSYEQYF.